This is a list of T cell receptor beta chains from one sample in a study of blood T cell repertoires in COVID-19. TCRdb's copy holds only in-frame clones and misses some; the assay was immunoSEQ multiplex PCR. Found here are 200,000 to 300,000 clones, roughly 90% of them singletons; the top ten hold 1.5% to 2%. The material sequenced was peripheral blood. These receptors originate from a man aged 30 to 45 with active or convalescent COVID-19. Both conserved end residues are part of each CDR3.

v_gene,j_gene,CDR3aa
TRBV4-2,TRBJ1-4,CASSQDPQGTEKLFF
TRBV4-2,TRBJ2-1,CASSYGRDNEQFF
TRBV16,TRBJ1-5,CASSQWGGSNQPQHF
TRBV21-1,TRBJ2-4,CASSKDRNVAKNIQYF
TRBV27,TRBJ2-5,CASKGFLAGGQETQYF
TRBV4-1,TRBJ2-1,CASSQVSAAYNEQFF
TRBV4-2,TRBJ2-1,CASSQDQSGLTTYNEQFF
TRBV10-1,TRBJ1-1,CASSDEEGTEAFF
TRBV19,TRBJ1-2,CASSIQGRAHGYTF
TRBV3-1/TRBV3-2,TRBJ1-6,CASSQAAYFSSYNSPLHF
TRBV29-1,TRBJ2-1,CSAGGASFEQFF
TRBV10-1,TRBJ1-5,CASRETGQGGNQPQHF
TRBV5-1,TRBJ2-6,CASSLWGLAGGSIPGANVLTF
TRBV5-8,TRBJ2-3,CASSLRSTDTQYF
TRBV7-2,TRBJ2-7,CASQKQGASSEQYF
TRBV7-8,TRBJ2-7,CASSLVLGGRLGHEQYF
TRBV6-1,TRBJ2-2,CASSTRGGGTGELFF
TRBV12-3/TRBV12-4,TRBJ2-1,CASSKNGGAQFF
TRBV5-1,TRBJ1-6,CASSLWDRENSPLHF
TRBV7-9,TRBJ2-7,CASSLTDSYEQYF
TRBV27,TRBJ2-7,CASSRLADYEQYF
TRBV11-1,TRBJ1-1,CASSLVGSNTEAFF
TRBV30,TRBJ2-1,CAWNGGVAGVAQFF
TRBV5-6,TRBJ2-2,CASSLASGELFF
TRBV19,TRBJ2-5,CASSGSSGHQETQYF
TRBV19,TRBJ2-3,CASSMGQSRDTQYF
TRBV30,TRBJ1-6,CAWSVWGRNGSPLHF
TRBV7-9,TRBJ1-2,CASTKTTGVDGYTF
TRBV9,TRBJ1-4,CASSSSQGANEKLFF
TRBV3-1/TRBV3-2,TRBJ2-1,CASSQGPNSGIEQFF
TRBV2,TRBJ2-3,CASSPLAGITDTQYF
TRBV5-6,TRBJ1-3,CASSLMSGTGNTIYF
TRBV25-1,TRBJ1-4,CASKGHLNEKLFF
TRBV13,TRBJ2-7,CASSYQGQYEQYF
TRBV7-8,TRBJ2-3,CASSLGRAGGSDTQYF
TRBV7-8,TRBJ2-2,CASNPGDSNTGELFF
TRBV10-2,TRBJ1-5,CASSEPRQGANQPQHF
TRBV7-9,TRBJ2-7,CASSSRSSYEQYF
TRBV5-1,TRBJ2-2,CASRLTGTDTGELFF
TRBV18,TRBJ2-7,CASSPEGTDYTYEQYF
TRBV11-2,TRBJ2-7,CASSPDRVVYEQYF
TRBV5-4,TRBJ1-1,CASSPARGRDTEAFF
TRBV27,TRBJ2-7,CASSFVGGGGEQYF
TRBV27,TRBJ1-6,CASSLGGNRHSPLHF
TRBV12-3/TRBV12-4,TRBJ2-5,CASSFEYQETQYF
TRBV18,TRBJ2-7,CASSPAESHHEQYF
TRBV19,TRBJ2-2,CASNPKIAGELFF
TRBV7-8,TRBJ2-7,CASSQVDFGSGGAYEQYF
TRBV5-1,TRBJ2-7,CASSLALSLAEISYEQYF
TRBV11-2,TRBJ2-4,CASSFRTGALTKNIQYF
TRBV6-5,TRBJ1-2,CASSLRERYGYTF
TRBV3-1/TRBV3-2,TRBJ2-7,CASSRSSYEQYF
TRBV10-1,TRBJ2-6,CASSEGGTGANVLTF
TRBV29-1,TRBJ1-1,CSVDAGGWTEAFF
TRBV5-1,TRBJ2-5,CASRWTSGNQETQYF